This passage covers 16 T cell receptor beta chains from one sample sequenced in a study of tumor-infiltrating lymphocytes in localized non-small cell lung cancer. The method was immunoSEQ multiplex PCR; TCRdb's version includes in-frame clones alone and lacks a portion of them. Of 12,000 or so clones in the sample, around 76% are singletons; the top ten hold approximately 4.8%. The sequenced material came from lung tumor tissue. These receptors were collected from a human donor with non-small cell lung cancer.

The chain carries TRBV11-2 and TRBJ1-1; D remains unclear. This CDR3 is 13 amino acids long. Germline CDR1 and CDR2: SGHAT and FQNNGV. The V end lost 5 bases, the J end lost 1 base, and 8 bases lay between the germline ends. The DNA of the CDR3 is TGTGCCAGCAGCGTAAACAAGAACACTGAAGCTTTCTTT. Its protein product is CASSVNKNTEAFF.

This rearrangement joins TRBV7-2 to TRBJ2-5; 7 bases match TRBD1. The CDR3 totals 15 residues. The V segment lost 5 bases and the J segment 9 bases; nucleotides outside the gene matches: 15. Per the germline V gene, CDR1 is SGHTA and CDR2 is FQGNSA. For the CDR3, the DNA is TGTGCCAGCAGCACCGGGACAGCCGGGCCCTCGGCCCAGTACTTC. Translating gives CASSTGTAGPSAQYF.

The chain couples TRBV6-6 to TRBJ2-2, with TRBD2 matching over 9 bases. There are 15 residues in the CDR3. Looked up from germline, CDR1 is MNHNY and CDR2 is SVGAGI (reference sequence). V shed 6 bases, J shed 5 bases, and the junction held 7 bases outside the gene matches. CDR3 DNA: TGTGCCAGCAGCCCGCGGGGGGGCGGGACCGGGGAGCTGTTTTTT. As protein: CASSPRGGGTGELFF.

The chain links TRBV5-1 to TRBJ1-1; a possible D gene is TRBD1 (5 bases). V was cut by 4 bases and J by 2 bases, with 15 bases left in between. The CDR3 loop spans 15 amino acids. Germline values: CDR1 SGHRS, CDR2 YFSETQ. The CDR3 loop is CASSPTVGENTEAFF. CDR3 coding DNA: TGCGCCAGCAGCCCAACGGTGGGGGAAAACACTGAAGCTTTCTTT.

This clone was counted a single time. The same CDR3 also results from other DNA sequences found in this sample. This chain joins TRBV5-4 and TRBJ1-2; 8 positions match TRBD1. Germline V gene data show CDR1 as SGHNT and CDR2 as YYREEE (reference sequence). Unmatched junction bases numbered 0, after V lost 0 bases and J lost 5 bases. The CDR3 is 13 residues long. The CDR3 spells CASSLDRGYGYTF. The CDR3 region has the DNA TGTGCCAGCAGCTTGGACAGGGGGTATGGCTACACCTTC. Combining the CDR3 with reference TRBV5-4 and TRBJ1-2 gives the whole variable domain ETGVTQSPTHLIKTRGQQVTLRCSSQSGHNTVSWYQQALGQGPQFIFQYYREEENGRGNFPPRFSGLQFPNYSSELNVNALELDDSALYLCASSLDRGYGYTFGSGTRLTVV.

This clone was counted only a few times. V usage is TRBV10-3 and J usage is TRBJ1-1; D remains ambiguous. There are 13 residues in the CDR3. V gave up 6 bases and J gave up 0 bases, with 8 bases separating them. The germline CDR1 and CDR2 sequences are ENHRY and SYGVKD. CDR3 loop: CAIRRTMNTEAFF. CDR3 DNA: TGTGCCATCAGACGGACGATGAACACTGAAGCTTTCTTT.

V gene TRBV5-1 combines with J gene TRBJ2-3; 7 nucleotides line up with TRBD2. The V gene's germline CDR1 is SGHRS and CDR2 YFSETQ. Losses at the gene ends were 5 bases for V and 2 bases for J; bases not matched to a gene: 5. This CDR3 region has 14 residues. CDR3 residues: CASSYLADTDTQYF. The CDR3 DNA sequence: TGCGCCAGCAGTTACCTAGCGGACACAGATACGCAGTATTTT.

The chain combines TRBV19 with TRBJ1-2; D remains unclear. This CDR3 is 18 amino acids long. From germline, CDR1 is LNHDA and CDR2 SQIVND (reference sequence). The V gene lost 4 bases and the J gene lost 0 bases, with 21 bases spanning the gap. The CDR3 nucleotides are TGTGCCAGTAGTACTGGGGTGGTAGGGCCCCGCGCTAACTATGGCTACACCTTC. Translation: CASSTGVVGPRANYGYTF.

This sequence joins TRBV30 and TRBJ2-1; D possibly corresponds to TRBD2 (6 bases). The CDR3 covers 14 residues. V gave up 4 bases and J gave up 0 bases, with 10 bases separating them. Germline V gene sequence: CDR1 GTSNPN, CDR2 SVGIG (reference sequence). CDR3 in amino acids: CAWTRGSSYNEQFF. The CDR3 DNA reads TGTGCCTGGACCCGGGGGAGCTCCTACAATGAGCAGTTCTTC.

This chain uses TRBV10-3 with TRBJ1-1, with 9 positions matching TRBD1. Losses at the gene ends were 8 bases for V and 7 bases for J; bases not matched to a gene: 14. This CDR3 spans 15 amino acids. Germline V gene sequence: CDR1 ENHRY, CDR2 SYGVKD. CDR3 amino acids: CAIRKLDRGLGEAFF. Here the CDR3 DNA reads TGTGCCATCCGTAAATTGGACAGGGGATTAGGTGAAGCTTTCTTT.

The chain is built from TRBV9 and TRBJ1-1; no definite D call. This CDR3 has 15 amino acids. The V gene's germline CDR1 is SGDLS and CDR2 YYNGEE. V lost 0 bases, J lost 1 base, and 10 bases lay in between. This CDR3 is CASSVEAGANTEAFF. The CDR3 nucleotides are TGTGCCAGCAGCGTAGAAGCAGGAGCGAACACTGAAGCTTTCTTT.

This chain uses TRBV4-2 with TRBJ1-5; possibly TRBD1 for D (6 bases). The CDR3 has 17 amino acids. The ends were cut back, 2 bases at V and 5 bases at J, with 19 bases in the middle. The germline V gene encodes CDR1 LGHNA and CDR2 YNFKEQ. The CDR3 spells CASSQIGGRKKDQPQHF. The CDR3 nucleotides read TGTGCCAGCAGCCAAATTGGGGGCCGCAAAAAAGATCAGCCCCAGCATTTT.

Only one count was recorded for this clone. This chain connects TRBV5-4 to TRBJ1-3, with 7 bases fitting TRBD1. This CDR3 has 14 residues. V lost 6 bases and J lost 8; bases outside the gene matches: 11. Germline CDR1 and CDR2: SGHNT and YYREEE (reference sequence). CDR3 sequence (DNA): TGTGCCAGCACCCGGGACAGCCTTACGGACACCATATATTTT. Its translation is CASTRDSLTDTIYF. Based on the CDR3 plus reference TRBV5-4 and TRBJ1-3, the full variable domain is ETGVTQSPTHLIKTRGQQVTLRCSSQSGHNTVSWYQQALGQGPQFIFQYYREEENGRGNFPPRFSGLQFPNYSSELNVNALELDDSALYLCASTRDSLTDTIYFGEGSWLTVV.

This CDR3 is CASSVDREETQYF. The CDR3 DNA reads TGCGCCAGCAGCGTGGACAGGGAAGAGACCCAGTACTTC. V usage is TRBV5-1 and J usage is TRBJ2-5, with 8 bases fitting TRBD1. Germline assignment: CDR1 SGHRS and CDR2 YFSETQ. There are 13 residues in the CDR3. The ends lost 4 bases at V and 3 bases at J; junction bases unmatched: 2.

The V gene is TRBV19, the J gene TRBJ2-6; no clear D gene. Trimming removed 5 bases from V and 8 bases from J, with 10 bases in between. The germline CDR1 and CDR2 sequences are LNHDA and SQIVND (reference sequence). The CDR3 is 13 amino acids. CDR3 loop: CASSPPSTNVLTF. The CDR3 coding sequence is TGTGCCAGTAGTCCCCCGTCTACCAACGTCCTGACTTTC.

CDR3 sequence (DNA): TGCGCCAGCAGCTTTAGCGGGACCAACAATGAGCAGTTCTTC. Translating gives CASSFSGTNNEQFF. The genes are TRBV5-1 and TRBJ2-1; 8 bases map to TRBD2. The ends lost 2 bases at V and 5 bases at J; junction bases unmatched: 3. From germline, CDR1 is SGHRS and CDR2 YFSETQ. This CDR3 comprises 14 residues. Based on the CDR3 plus reference TRBV5-1 and TRBJ2-1, the full variable domain is KAGVTQTPRYLIKTRGQQVTLSCSPISGHRSVSWYQQTPGQGLQFLFEYFSETQRNKGNFPGRFSGRQFSNSRSEMNVSTLELGDSALYLCASSFSGTNNEQFFGPGTRLTVL.